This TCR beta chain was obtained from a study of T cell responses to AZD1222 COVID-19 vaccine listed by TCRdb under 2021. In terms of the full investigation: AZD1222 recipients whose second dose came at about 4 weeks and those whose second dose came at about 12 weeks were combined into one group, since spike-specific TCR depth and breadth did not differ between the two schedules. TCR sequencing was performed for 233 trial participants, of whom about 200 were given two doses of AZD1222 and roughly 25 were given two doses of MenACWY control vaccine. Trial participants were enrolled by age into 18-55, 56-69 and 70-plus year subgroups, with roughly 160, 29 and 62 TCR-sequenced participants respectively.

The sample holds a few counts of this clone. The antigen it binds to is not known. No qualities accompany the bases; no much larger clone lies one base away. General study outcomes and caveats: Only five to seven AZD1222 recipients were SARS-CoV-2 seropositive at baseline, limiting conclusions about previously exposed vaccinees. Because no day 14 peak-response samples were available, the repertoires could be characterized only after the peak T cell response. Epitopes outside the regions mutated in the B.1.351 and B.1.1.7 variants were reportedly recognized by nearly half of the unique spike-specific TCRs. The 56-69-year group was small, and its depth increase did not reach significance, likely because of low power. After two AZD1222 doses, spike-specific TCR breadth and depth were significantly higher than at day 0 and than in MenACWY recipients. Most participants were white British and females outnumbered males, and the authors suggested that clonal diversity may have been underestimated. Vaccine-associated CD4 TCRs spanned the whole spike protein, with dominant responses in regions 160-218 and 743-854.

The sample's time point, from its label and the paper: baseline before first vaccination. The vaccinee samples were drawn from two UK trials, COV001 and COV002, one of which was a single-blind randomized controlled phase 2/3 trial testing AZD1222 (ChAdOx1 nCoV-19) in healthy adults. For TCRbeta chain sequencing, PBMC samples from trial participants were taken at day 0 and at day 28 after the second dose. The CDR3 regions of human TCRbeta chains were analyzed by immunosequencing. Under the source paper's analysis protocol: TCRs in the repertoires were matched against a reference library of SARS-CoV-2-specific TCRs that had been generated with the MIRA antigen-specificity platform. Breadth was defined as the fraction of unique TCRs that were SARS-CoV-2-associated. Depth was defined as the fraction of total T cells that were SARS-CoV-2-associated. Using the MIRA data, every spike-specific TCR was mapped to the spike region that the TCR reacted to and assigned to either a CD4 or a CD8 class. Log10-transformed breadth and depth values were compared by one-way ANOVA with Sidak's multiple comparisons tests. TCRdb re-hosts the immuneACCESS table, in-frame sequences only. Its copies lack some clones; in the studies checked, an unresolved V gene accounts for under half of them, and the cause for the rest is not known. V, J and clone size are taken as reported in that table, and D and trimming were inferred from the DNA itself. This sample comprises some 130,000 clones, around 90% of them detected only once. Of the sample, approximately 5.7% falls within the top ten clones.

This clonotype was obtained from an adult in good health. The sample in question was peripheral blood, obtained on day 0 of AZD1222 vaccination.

The CDR3 region has the sequence CASSPPSTGFGNTIYF. The DNA reads TGTGCCAGCAGCCCCCCATCGACAGGGTTCGGAAACACCATATATTTT. The rearrangement joined TRBV3-1 (or the pseudogene TRBV3-2) to TRBJ1-3; TRBD1 fits 7 bases in the junction. Trimmed from V: 4 bases; trimmed from J: 4 bases; junction bases lacking a gene match: 10. The CDR3, cysteine through phenylalanine, is 16 amino acids long. Only CDR3 DNA remains: 48 bases, in frame from the first base. Based on the germline V gene (reference sequence), the CDR1 and CDR2 sequences are LGHDT and YNNKEL.